These 18 T cell receptor beta chains were all obtained from the same sample, sequenced in a study of post-analysis software for immune sequencing data. Points from the study as a whole: Patients had higher frequencies than controls of roughly 5 TRBV segments, including TRBV5-6, TRBV5-1 and TRBV20-1.

Researchers reported that TCR beta cDNA libraries carried unique molecular identifiers. TCRdb recomputed calls from the PCR reads with MiXCR, one row per CDR3 protein. The data show roughly 650,000 distinct CDR3 sequences, with approximately 59% seen just once and approximately 10% held by the top ten. The antigens these receptors bind are not known. Sequences were obtained from blood. The receptor source for this set is a girl aged 2 to 9 with multiple sclerosis.

DNA of the CDR3: TGCAGTGCTAGTGCCCAGGGTACTAGCAATCAGCCCCAGCATTTT. Encoded protein: CSASAQGTSNQPQHF. The rearrangement links TRBV20-1 to TRBJ1-5; weak D call: TRBD1 (5 bases). V was clipped by 3 bases and J by 0 bases, with 12 bases between them. The CDR3 loop spans 15 amino acids. Germline-derived CDR1 and CDR2 are DFQATT and SNEGSKA (reference sequence).

J is TRBJ2-7 and V is TRBV20-1; 8 bases map to TRBD1. V was clipped by 5 bases and J by 3 bases; unmatched bases: 6. CDR3 size: 13 residues. Per the germline V gene, CDR1 is DFQATT and CDR2 is SNEGSKA (reference sequence). CDR3 in amino acids: CSARRDRSYEQYF. CDR3 in DNA: TGCAGTGCTCGCCGGGACAGGAGCTACGAGCAGTACTTC.

This clonotype was found a few times. The gene calls are TRBV9 and TRBJ2-3, with 8 bases matching TRBD2. The CDR3 is 16 residues long. The germline V gene has CDR1 SGDLS and CDR2 YYNGEE. Trimming cost V 0 bases and J 0 bases; bases outside gene matches: 3. The CDR3 nucleotides are TGTGCCAGCAGCGTAGAGGTAGCGGGAAGCACAGATACGCAGTATTTT. It specifies CASSVEVAGSTDTQYF.

The chain employs TRBV5-1 and TRBJ2-5; 9 nucleotides align to TRBD1. The CDR3 totals 15 residues. CDR1 is SGHRS and CDR2 is YFSETQ in the germline V gene. Germline trimming cut 3 bases from V and 2 bases from J; bases unmatched to any gene: 5. For the CDR3, the DNA is TGCGCCAGCAGCTGGGGGACAGGGTTTCAAGAGACCCAGTACTTC. Its translation: CASSWGTGFQETQYF.

The rearrangement joins TRBV30 to TRBJ2-6, with D perhaps TRBD1 (6 bases). Germline V gene data show CDR1 as GTSNPN and CDR2 as SVGIG (reference sequence). This CDR3 has 18 residues. Trimming pared 7 bases from V and 2 bases from J, leaving 24 bases between. CDR3 amino acids: CALIAYRELLAGANVLTF. CDR3 DNA: TGTGCCTTGATCGCGTACAGGGAACTTCTAGCTGGGGCCAACGTCCTGACTTTC.

This chain links TRBV5-4 with TRBJ2-7; D is possibly TRBD2 (7 bases). The V end lost 4 bases, the J end lost 4 bases, and 18 bases lay between the germline ends. The CDR3 contains 15 residues. From germline, CDR1 is SGHNT and CDR2 YYREEE (reference sequence). The CDR3, as DNA: TGTGCCAGCAGCGGGGGGGGCAGGGCAAGTTACGAGCAGTACTTC. Encoded protein: CASSGGGRASYEQYF.

This clonotype appeared a few times. The V call is TRBV10-3, the J call TRBJ2-4; D possibly corresponds to TRBD1 (6 bases). CDR1 ENHRY and CDR2 SYGVKD come from the germline V gene. The CDR3 has 18 residues. V was shortened by 6 bases and J by 0 bases, with 21 bases between the two germline ends. CDR3 bases: TGTGCCATCAGCCTAACCCCACAGGGAAGGGGAGCCAAAAACATTCAGTACTTC. Protein sequence: CAISLTPQGRGAKNIQYF.

The chain links TRBV6-4 to TRBJ1-2, with 7 bases lining up with TRBD1. The length of the CDR3 is 13 residues. V lost 6 bases and J lost 4; bases outside the gene matches: 5. The V gene's germline CDR1 is MRHNA and CDR2 SNTAGT. For the CDR3, the DNA is TGTGCCAGCAGGGACAGGTGGAGCTATGGCTACACCTTC. Translated, it gives CASRDRWSYGYTF.

The genes are TRBV3-1 and TRBJ2-5; 9 bases line up with TRBD1. The end of the DNA is better explained by TRBJ2-7, so the J call may be wrong. CDR3 length: 17 amino acids. CDR1 and CDR2 (germline): LGHDT, YNNKEL (reference sequence). CDR3 sequence (DNA): TGTGCCAGCAGCCAAGAATTCGGGACAGGGTCCACCTACGAGCAGTACTTC. Amino acids: CASSQEFGTGSTYEQYF.

In this sample, this clonotype turned up a few times. The chain uses TRBV5-1 and TRBJ2-7; tentatively, D is TRBD1 (6 bases). Germline-derived CDR1 and CDR2 are SGHRS and YFSETQ. V was shortened by 0 bases and J by 3 bases, with 7 bases between the two germline ends. This CDR3 is built from 13 residues. The CDR3 spells CASSLGQDYEQYF. The DNA for the CDR3 is TGCGCCAGCAGCTTGGGACAGGACTACGAGCAGTACTTC.

As DNA, the CDR3 is TGTGCCAGCAGCTTAAGTTTAACCGGGACGGAATATGGCTACACCTTC. It translates to CASSLSLTGTEYGYTF. The gene calls are TRBV7-2 and TRBJ1-2; D may be TRBD1 (5 bases). Looked up from germline, CDR1 is SGHTA and CDR2 is FQGNSA. The CDR3 contains 16 residues. Trimming pared 2 bases from V and 5 bases from J, leaving 18 bases between.

This clonotype was seen a handful of times. The rearrangement uses TRBV10-1 and TRBJ2-1; D unclear. Germline CDR1 is WNHNN and CDR2 is SYGVQD (reference sequence). The CDR3 extends over 16 amino acids. The V end lost 0 bases, the J end lost 8 bases, and 17 bases lay between the germline ends. The CDR3 region is CASSESPDPGVDEQFF. The DNA of the CDR3 is TGCGCCAGCAGTGAGTCTCCCGATCCCGGTGTGGATGAGCAGTTCTTC.

The J gene is TRBJ1-1, the V gene TRBV29-1; D gene ambiguous. Germline assignment: CDR1 SQVTM and CDR2 ANQGSEA. Trimming cost V 4 bases and J 1 base, with 4 bases left between them. The CDR3 runs to 11 residues. The CDR3 DNA follows: TGCAGCGTTGCCTGGAACACTGAAGCTTTCTTT. Translated, it gives CSVAWNTEAFF.

The CDR3 DNA reads TGTGCCAGCAGCTTTCATGCGGACAGGGCCCGATTTAATGAAAAACTGTTTTTT. This translates into CASSFHADRARFNEKLFF. The rearrangement joins TRBV11-3 to TRBJ1-4; 8 bases line up with TRBD1. The ends lost 3 bases at V and 4 bases at J; junction bases unmatched: 13. Germline CDR1 reads SGHNT; CDR2 reads YENEEA. CDR3 length equals 18 residues.

The genes are TRBV7-3 and TRBJ2-3; D remains ambiguous. V lost 5 bases, J lost 4 bases, and 10 bases lay in between. The CDR3 has 13 residues. The germline gives CDR1 SGHTA, CDR2 FQGTGA. CDR3 region: CASSAPSSDTQYF. DNA for the CDR3: TGTGCCAGCAGCGCCCCAAGTTCAGATACGCAGTATTTT.

The table lists this clonotype with a few counts. V is TRBV6-2 or TRBV6-3 and J is TRBJ2-7; 10 nucleotides line up with TRBD1. The V gene's germline CDR1 is MNHEY and CDR2 SVGEGT. Losses at the gene ends were 8 bases for V and 5 bases for J; bases not matched to a gene: 12. CDR3 size: 15 residues. The CDR3 loop reads CASGLRRDRGHEQYF. Here the CDR3 DNA reads TGTGCCAGCGGGTTACGCCGGGACAGGGGTCACGAGCAGTACTTC.

V usage is TRBV30 and J usage is TRBJ2-1; 7 bases fit TRBD1. V was pared by 5 bases and J by 4 bases, with 5 bases of the junction left unmatched. The CDR3 is 13 residues long. Germline V gene data show CDR1 as GTSNPN and CDR2 as SVGIG (reference sequence). The CDR3 DNA reads TGTGCCTGGCACAGGGGCGCTTACAATGAGCAGTTCTTC. Protein sequence: CAWHRGAYNEQFF.

This clonotype appeared once. The chain is built from TRBV25-1 and TRBJ2-5; D remains ambiguous. Trimming took 3 bases from V and 7 from J, leaving 18 bases between them. Germline V gene sequence: CDR1 MGHDK, CDR2 SYGVNS. This CDR3 is 15 amino acids long. CDR3 amino acids: CASSEMLSQRGTQYF. The CDR3 DNA reads TGTGCCAGCAGTGAGATGTTATCCCAGCGTGGGACCCAGTACTTC. Drawing the rest from reference TRBV25-1 and TRBJ2-5, the complete variable domain is EADIYQTPRYLVIGTGKKITLECSQTMGHDKMYWYQQDPGMELHLIHYSYGVNSTEKGDLSSESTVSRIRTEHFPLTLESARPSHTSQYLCASSEMLSQRGTQYFGPGTRLLVL.